Below are 32 T cell receptor beta chains sequenced from a single sample in a study of post-analysis software for immune sequencing data. Findings and caveats of the study: Five or six TRBV segments, TRBV5-6, TRBV5-1 and TRBV20-1 among them, were found more frequent in patients than controls.

The TCR beta cDNA libraries contained unique molecular identifiers. TCRdb independently ran MiXCR on the PCR reads; one entry per CDR3 protein. Of 820,000 or so distinct CDR3 sequences listed, roughly 50% were seen once; the top ten hold about 4.8%. Antigen specificity for these receptors is unknown. Sequenced input: blood. Receptor source: a girl under 18 with multiple sclerosis.

The chain is built from TRBV5-1 and TRBJ1-2; D remains unclear. The CDR3 is 14 amino acids. V dropped 5 bases and J dropped 7 bases, with 18 bases sitting between them. Germline CDR1 reads SGHRS; CDR2 reads YFSETQ. This CDR3 is CASSSPTSVRGYTF. The DNA of the CDR3 is TGCGCCAGCAGTAGCCCGACGTCCGTTCGTGGCTACACCTTC.

V and J are TRBV7-8 and TRBJ2-1; no clear D. The CDR3 consists of 15 residues. Germline V CDR1 and CDR2: SGHVS, FQNEAQ. Trimming removed 2 bases at V and 0 bases at J, with 8 bases between. The CDR3 region is CASSLYAGSYNEQFF. CDR3 sequence (DNA): TGTGCCAGCAGCTTATACGCAGGCTCCTACAATGAGCAGTTCTTC. Using reference TRBV7-8 and TRBJ2-1 for the parts outside the CDR3, the full variable domain is GAGVSQSPRYKVAKRGQDVALRCDPISGHVSLFWYQQALGQGPEFLTYFQNEAQLDKSGLPSDRFFAERPEGSVSTLKIQRTQQEDSAVYLCASSLYAGSYNEQFFGPGTRLTVL.

V is TRBV5-1 and J is TRBJ1-2; 8 bases fit TRBD1. CDR3 size: 17 residues. J gave up 5 bases and V 0 bases, and 12 bases lay outside the gene matches. The germline V gene has CDR1 SGHRS and CDR2 YFSETQ. The CDR3 DNA is TGCGCCAGCAGCTTGGAGTTCGGGCAGGGGGCCAATTATGGCTACACCTTC. It encodes CASSLEFGQGANYGYTF.

The chain employs TRBV11-2 and TRBJ2-7; a weak D match, TRBD2 (6 bases). The CDR3 has 16 amino acids. Germline CDR1 is SGHAT and CDR2 is FQNNGV. V was cut by 5 bases and J by 0 bases, with 17 bases left in between. CDR3 residues: CASSKGRHGSSYEQYF. In DNA, the CDR3 is TGTGCCAGCAGCAAAGGGAGGCATGGAAGCTCCTACGAGCAGTACTTC.

Note on this clonotype: Without the conserved terminal phenylalanine or tryptophan, this CDR3 likely stems from a read error. This chain uses TRBV6-7 with TRBJ2-4; weak D call: TRBD2 (5 bases). TRBV6-7 qualifies as an ORF whose function is uncertain. This CDR3 spans 14 amino acids. The V and J ends lost 2 bases and 7 bases respectively, with 12 bases between them. Here the CDR3 DNA reads TGTGCCAGCAGTTACCCGGGAAACTTGAACATTCAGTACTGC. It encodes CASSYPGNLNIQYC.

V gene TRBV10-2 combines with J gene TRBJ2-3; a possible D gene is TRBD1 (5 bases). Deletions cut 6 bases from V and 1 base from J, with 11 bases between. Germline CDR1 reads WSHSY; CDR2 reads SAAADI. CDR3 length: 14 residues. CDR3 in DNA: TGCGCCAGCAGGACCGAGACAGGCACAGATACGCAGTATTTT. This sequence encodes CASRTETGTDTQYF.

This clonotype appeared a few times. This chain connects TRBV6-1 to TRBJ2-5; perhaps D is TRBD1 or TRBD2 (6 bases each). Germline V gene lookup returns CDR1 MNHNS and CDR2 SASEGT. V dropped 4 bases and J dropped 1 base, with 10 bases sitting between them. The CDR3 is 14 amino acids. CDR3 loop: CASSVGGPQETQYF. The CDR3 DNA reads TGTGCCAGCAGTGTAGGGGGGCCCCAAGAGACCCAGTACTTC.

The V and J genes are TRBV4-1 and TRBJ2-7, with 8 bases fitting TRBD1. The CDR3 extends over 18 amino acids. The germline gives CDR1 MGHRA, CDR2 YSYEKL. V trimming: 0 bases; J trimming: 0 bases; junction bases outside the gene matches: 10. The CDR3 sequence is CASSQDATGTGVSYEQYF. DNA for the CDR3: TGCGCCAGCAGCCAAGATGCGACCGGGACAGGCGTCTCCTACGAGCAGTACTTC.

This clonotype was recorded a few times. Here the CDR3 DNA reads TGTGCCAGCAGCCAAGGAATGATGAACACTGAAGCTTTCTTT. Translating it yields CASSQGMMNTEAFF. This rearrangement joins TRBV7-9 to TRBJ1-1; D call uncertain. V was clipped by 5 bases and J by 0 bases, with 10 bases between them. Germline V CDR1 and CDR2: SEHNR, FQNEAQ (reference sequence). This CDR3 has 14 amino acids.

V gene TRBV5-5 combines with J gene TRBJ1-5; D is possibly TRBD1 (5 bases). The germline CDR1 and CDR2 sequences are SGHKS and YYEKEE (reference sequence). V was clipped by 4 bases and J by 2 bases, with 13 bases between them. This CDR3 has 15 residues. In DNA, the CDR3 is TGTGCCAGCAGCCTGGGGGAGGTTCGCAATCAGCCCCAGCATTTT. Its translation: CASSLGEVRNQPQHF.

V gene TRBV29-1 combines with J gene TRBJ1-2, with TRBD1 matching over 7 bases. The germline CDR1 and CDR2 sequences are SQVTM and ANQGSEA. V trimming: 0 bases; J trimming: 1 base; junction bases outside the gene matches: 17. CDR3 length: 19 amino acids. The CDR3 here is CSVEDLLRTGSLLNYGYTF. The CDR3 DNA follows: TGCAGCGTTGAAGATCTTCTAAGGACAGGCAGCCTACTTAACTATGGCTACACCTTC.

Comments on this clonotype: A junction boundary mismatches the germline segment, possibly from a read error. J is TRBJ2-7 and V is TRBV10-3; tentative D call: TRBD2 (7 bases). TRBJ2-5 explains the end of the DNA better; the J call may be wrong. This CDR3 region has 13 residues. CDR1 is ENHRY, CDR2 SYGVKD, per germline. The DNA for the CDR3 is TGTGCCATCGGTGAGGAGGGGGGGAAGACCCAGTACTTC. It codes for CAIGEEGGKTQYF.

This clonotype was recorded a few times. The V and J genes are TRBV4-1 and TRBJ2-6, with D perhaps TRBD1 (6 bases). This CDR3 region has 18 residues. The germline V and J ends were trimmed by 4 bases and 0 bases, with 16 bases remaining between them. Germline V gene data show CDR1 as MGHRA and CDR2 as YSYEKL. The CDR3 loop reads CASSRPRDKSSGANVLTF. The CDR3 DNA is TGCGCCAGCAGCCGCCCCCGGGACAAAAGCTCTGGGGCCAACGTCCTGACTTTC.

This chain links TRBV6-5 with TRBJ2-1, with a possible D match to TRBD2 (6 bases). This CDR3 spans 16 amino acids. Trimming cost V 4 bases and J 8 bases, with 21 bases left between them. Germline CDR1 is MNHEY and CDR2 is SVGAGI. The CDR3 sequence is CASSSRIGGFTDEQFF. CDR3 nucleotides: TGTGCCAGCAGTTCTCGGATTGGGGGGTTTACTGATGAGCAGTTCTTC.

This clonotype appeared a few times. It may be a read error: a sequence one base away is much more abundant. The chain combines TRBV29-1 with TRBJ1-1; no clear D gene. The length of the CDR3 is 13 residues. Germline V CDR1 and CDR2: SQVTM, ANQGSEA. V was trimmed by 7 bases and J by 2 bases, leaving 14 bases between them. The DNA for the CDR3 is TGCAGCGCCGCCGAGGGTGCTAACACTGAAGCTTTCTTT. Its protein is CSAAEGANTEAFF.

The rearrangement links TRBV14 to TRBJ2-6; D ambiguous. The germline V gene encodes CDR1 SGHDN and CDR2 FVKESK. This CDR3 has 19 residues. V was cut by 0 bases and J by 0 bases, with 15 bases left in between. CDR3 nucleotides: TGTGCCAGCAGCCAAGATTTAAGTACGCTCTCCTCTGGGGCCAACGTCCTGACTTTC. It translates to CASSQDLSTLSSGANVLTF.

V is TRBV18 and J is TRBJ1-1; 7 bases line up with TRBD1. Trimming cost V 5 bases and J 4 bases; bases outside gene matches: 4. Germline V gene lookup returns CDR1 KGHSH and CDR2 LQKENI. The CDR3 contains 13 residues. For the CDR3, the DNA is TGTGCCAGCTCATTCCCAGGGGGCACTGAAGCTTTCTTT. It codes for CASSFPGGTEAFF.

In this sample, this clonotype turned up a few times. V is TRBV4-2 and J is TRBJ2-6, with 9 positions matching TRBD1. V was pared by 8 bases and J by 1 base, with 9 bases of the junction left unmatched. CDR1 is LGHNA and CDR2 is YNFKEQ in the germline V gene. There are 17 residues in the CDR3. The CDR3 DNA reads TGTGCCAGCGCCGAGGGACAGGGCCATTCTGGGGCCAACGTCCTGACTTTC. Encoded protein: CASAEGQGHSGANVLTF.

This chain joins TRBV7-9 and TRBJ2-1; the D is unclear. Trimming shortened V by 11 bases and J by 6 bases, and 17 bases separated the two germline ends. This CDR3 spans 13 amino acids. The germline CDR1 and CDR2 sequences are SEHNR and FQNEAQ (reference sequence). DNA of the CDR3: TGTGCCGGACGCTGGGTTGGTGGCAATGAGCAGTTCTTC. Its protein is CAGRWVGGNEQFF.

The chain carries TRBV15 and TRBJ2-1; 10 bases are shared with TRBD2. CDR3 length: 15 residues. V dropped 7 bases and J dropped 4; count of bases not matched to a gene: 7. The V gene's germline CDR1 is LNHNV and CDR2 YYDKDF (reference sequence). The CDR3 nucleotides read TGTGCCACCACGACGAGCGGGAGGGCGTACAATGAGCAGTTCTTC. Amino acid sequence: CATTTSGRAYNEQFF. Complete variable domain (other parts from reference TRBV15 and TRBJ2-1): DAMVIQNPRYQVTQFGKPVTLSCSQTLNHNVMYWYQQKSSQAPKLLFHYYDKDFNNEADTPDNFQSRRPNTSFCFLDIRSPGLGDTAMYLCATTTSGRAYNEQFFGPGTRLTVL.

The chain couples TRBV14 to TRBJ2-7, with 7 bases that match TRBD1. The CDR3 length is 15 residues. The V segment lost 3 bases and the J segment 0 bases; nucleotides outside the gene matches: 5. CDR1 and CDR2 from the germline V gene are SGHDN and FVKESK. The CDR3 protein is CASSQRQGHSYEQYF. The DNA for the CDR3 is TGTGCCAGCAGCCAGAGACAGGGCCACTCCTACGAGCAGTACTTC. The whole variable domain, remainder taken from reference TRBV14 and TRBJ2-7, is EAGVTQFPSHSVIEKGQTVTLRCDPISGHDNLYWYRRVMGKEIKFLLHFVKESKQDESGMPNNRFLAERTGGTYSTLKVQPAELEDSGVYFCASSQRQGHSYEQYFGPGTRLTVT.

The chain recombines TRBV5-1 with TRBJ1-4; 12 bases match TRBD1. Losses at the gene ends were 0 bases for V and 7 bases for J; bases not matched to a gene: 1. There are 15 residues in the CDR3. The germline V gene encodes CDR1 SGHRS and CDR2 YFSETQ. The CDR3 DNA follows: TGCGCCAGCAGCTTGGAGGGACAGGGGGCTGAAAAACTGTTTTTT. Translating it yields CASSLEGQGAEKLFF. The whole variable domain, remainder taken from reference TRBV5-1 and TRBJ1-4, is KAGVTQTPRYLIKTRGQQVTLSCSPISGHRSVSWYQQTPGQGLQFLFEYFSETQRNKGNFPGRFSGRQFSNSRSEMNVSTLELGDSALYLCASSLEGQGAEKLFFGSGTQLSVL.

This clonotype was found a few times. The V and J genes are TRBV27 and TRBJ2-1; D gene unclear. Between the trimmed V and J ends, which lost 6 bases and 8 bases, there was a span of 11 bases. This CDR3 region has 12 residues. The germline V gene encodes CDR1 MNHEY and CDR2 SMNVEV (reference sequence). CDR3 in amino acids: CASRGSGHEQFF. CDR3 DNA sequence: TGTGCCAGCAGGGGCTCTGGACATGAGCAGTTCTTC.

The chain links TRBV12-3 or TRBV12-4 to TRBJ1-4, with TRBD1 as a possible D gene (5 bases). This CDR3 is 12 amino acids long. V lost 10 bases to trimming and J lost 7 bases, with 13 bases between them. The CDR3: CAIGRDGEKLFF. The CDR3 coding sequence is TGTGCCATAGGCAGGGATGGTGAAAAACTGTTTTTT.

The V and J genes are TRBV2 and TRBJ2-6; D is unresolved. Germline CDR1 reads SNHLY; CDR2 reads FYNNEI. Trimming removed 7 bases from V and 4 bases from J, with 11 bases in between. The CDR3 runs to 14 residues. CDR3: CASTMSSGANVLTF. As DNA, the CDR3 is TGTGCCAGCACAATGAGCTCCGGGGCCAACGTCCTGACTTTC.

This clonotype came up a few times. The V gene is TRBV10-3, the J gene TRBJ1-2; 9 bases are a match to TRBD1. The length of the CDR3 is 14 residues. The germline V gene has CDR1 ENHRY and CDR2 SYGVKD. The trim removed 4 bases at V and 7 bases at J, leaving 7 bases unmatched. CDR3 in DNA: TGTGCCATCAGTGTCTTACAGGGGGCCGGTGGCTACACCTTC. Residues: CAISVLQGAGGYTF.

This chain connects TRBV2 to TRBJ2-1, with 8 bases lining up with TRBD2. From germline, CDR1 is SNHLY and CDR2 FYNNEI. V trimming: 11 bases; J trimming: 10 bases; junction bases outside the gene matches: 10. This CDR3 region has 12 residues. CDR3 bases: TGTGCCTCAGCACCCAGCGGGAGCGAGCAGTTCTTC. Translation gives CASAPSGSEQFF.

This chain uses TRBV15 with TRBJ1-5; D perhaps matches TRBD1 (5 bases). Germline CDR1 LNHNV, CDR2 YYDKDF (reference sequence). This CDR3 region has 15 residues. V was trimmed by 1 base and J by 4 bases, leaving 11 bases between them. The CDR3 nucleotides are TGTGCCACCAGCAGAGGCGGCGGGGGGAATCAGCCCCAGCATTTT. Translating it yields CATSRGGGGNQPQHF.

The gene calls are TRBV11-2 and TRBJ2-1, with D perhaps matching TRBD2 (8 bases). This CDR3 is 15 amino acids long. The V end lost 5 bases, the J end lost 8 bases, and 19 bases lay between the germline ends. The germline V gene encodes CDR1 SGHAT and CDR2 FQNNGV. This chain's CDR3 is CASSVTSGQGDEQFF. Here the CDR3 DNA reads TGTGCCAGCAGCGTAACTAGCGGCCAGGGGGATGAGCAGTTCTTC.

The V and J genes are TRBV10-3 and TRBJ2-1; D is unresolved. The CDR3 length is 13 residues. V lost 6 bases, J lost 6 bases, and 12 bases lay in between. CDR1 and CDR2 from the germline V gene are ENHRY and SYGVKD. The CDR3 DNA is TGTGCCATCAGGGGTCTAGTGGGCAATGAGCAGTTCTTC. It yields the protein CAIRGLVGNEQFF.

The rearrangement links TRBV28 to TRBJ2-5; unclear D gene. The length of the CDR3 is 13 residues. Germline V gene sequence: CDR1 MDHEN, CDR2 SYDVKM. V gave up 4 bases and J gave up 7 bases, with 13 bases separating them. CDR3 loop: CASSSPRPATQYF. CDR3 in DNA: TGTGCCAGCAGTTCCCCCCGTCCCGCGACCCAGTACTTC.

This chain links TRBV12-3 or TRBV12-4 with TRBJ1-5, with a possible D match to TRBD1 (5 bases). The CDR3 is 13 residues long. Trimming shortened V by 8 bases and J by 5 bases, and 13 bases separated the two germline ends. As DNA, the CDR3 is TGTGCCAGCGAGGGACGGGGGGATCAGCCCCAGCATTTT. This encodes CASEGRGDQPQHF.